This T cell receptor beta chain was recovered during a study of Ad26.COV2.S vaccination and SARS-CoV-2 variants. As for the study in general: Participant was drawn from the COV1001 Ad26.COV2.S trial arm. Intramuscular Ad26.COV2.S at 5x10^10 or 1x10^11 viral particles.

V was clipped by 6 bases and J by 6 bases, with 21 bases between them. The CDR3 contains 16 residues. Germline CDR1 reads LNHDA; CDR2 reads SQIVND (reference sequence). This clone was detected only once. Assay: immunoSEQ multiplex PCR; the TCRdb copy retains only in-frame clones and omits some. Here the sample spans around 320,000 clones, about 85% being singletons. The sample's treatment: 19 received Ad26.COV2.S at low or high dose, single or two shots; roughly 5 received placebo; per-sample allocation not given. Collection of the samples took place on day 63 after the first injection of vaccine or placebo.

Source: peripheral blood, taken in a trial of Ad26.COV2.S vaccine versus placebo. This sequence originates from a person between 18 and 60 years old who received the Ad26.COV2.S COVID-19 vaccine or a placebo. The rearrangement joins TRBV19 to TRBJ2-1, with D perhaps TRBD2 (8 bases). The CDR3 DNA is TGTGCCAGTAGCCCGAAGGGGGCGGGGGGCCTCAATGAGCAGTTCTTC. It translates to CASSPKGAGGLNEQFF.